The T cell receptor beta chain under discussion was sequenced for a study of blood T cell repertoires in COVID-19 (dated by TCRdb to the early 2020s). Study-level background: The collaborator samples originated in the United States, Italy and Spain and spanned the acute and convalescent phases of COVID-19. The material from the prospective study consisted of cDNA or gDNA derived from T cells, B-cell-depleted T cells, or PBMCs. Subjects who had been exposed to COVID-19, were actively infected with it, or had recovered from it provided the deeply sampled blood TCRbeta repertoires that made up the dataset. A freely available public database, intended as a resource for researchers studying the immune response to SARS-CoV-2, is where the repertoires were released. The samples were drawn from two sources: the first 160 participants of the ongoing ImmuneRACE study, and 1,200 or so subjects contributed by 6 global collaborators. A de-identified subject ID, COVID-19 status, age in years and sex were almost always included in the sample metadata. Where available, HLA class I and class II types were obtained from metadata supplied by the sample provider rather than from assay-based typing. Study-level results and caveats: How much clinical and demographic metadata was included differed by source and by participant, and the metadata was provided uncurated.

Enrolling through a virtual design, the prospective study's participants ranged in age from about 18 to 89 years and lived across 20 to 25 United States geographic areas. In the prospective study, cohorts were assigned on the basis of participant-reported clinical history obtained from a screening survey and a study questionnaire. In the prospective study, whole blood, serum and a nasopharyngeal or oropharyngeal swab were collected from each participant by mobile phlebotomists. Over a roughly 2-month period, participants in the prospective study had the option of providing additional blood draws and questionnaires. Prospective study blood samples were shipped either frozen or at room temperature before DNA extraction. TCRbeta CDR3 regions were amplified from genomic DNA using the immunoSEQ Assay, a bias-controlled multiplex PCR. On the study's bioinformatics: Nucleated cell counts per sample were estimated from amplification of reference gene primers within the assay. To quantify the absolute abundance of each unique TCRbeta CDR3 rearrangement, sequence reads were collapsed and filtered. For each sample, productive Simpson clonality was calculated by taking the square root of Simpson's diversity index across productive rearrangements. Here the immuneACCESS table is served through TCRdb, limited to in-frame sequences with V and J called. Missing clones are a known gap in these copies; in checked studies unresolved V genes cover under half, and the rest lacks a known reason. V and J calls and clone size are as listed in that table; D and trimming were resolved from the DNA. Here the sample has about 270,000 clones; 70% to 90% occur a single time. Of the sample, 4.1% is held by the ten largest clones.

This clone was seen a single time. It lacks a known antigen. Base qualities are missing; no much larger clone stands one base away. The sample was PBMCs or T cells enriched from blood (not recorded which). The TCR originated in a woman in her twenties or thirties with acute COVID-19.

For the CDR3, the sequence is CASSTITGAGEAFF. The nucleotide sequence reads as follows: TGTGCCAGTAGTACTATTACAGGGGCGGGTGAAGCTTTCTTT. The rearranged segments are TRBV19 and TRBJ1-1; 7 of the junction bases match TRBD1. The cysteine opens and the phenylalanine closes a CDR3 of 14 amino acids. Just the 42-base CDR3 DNA is kept, in frame starting at base 1. The germline V and J ends show losses of 4 bases and 7 bases respectively, and no gene match explains 9 bases of the junction. The germline V gene (reference sequence) gives CDR1 as LNHDA and CDR2 as SQIVND.